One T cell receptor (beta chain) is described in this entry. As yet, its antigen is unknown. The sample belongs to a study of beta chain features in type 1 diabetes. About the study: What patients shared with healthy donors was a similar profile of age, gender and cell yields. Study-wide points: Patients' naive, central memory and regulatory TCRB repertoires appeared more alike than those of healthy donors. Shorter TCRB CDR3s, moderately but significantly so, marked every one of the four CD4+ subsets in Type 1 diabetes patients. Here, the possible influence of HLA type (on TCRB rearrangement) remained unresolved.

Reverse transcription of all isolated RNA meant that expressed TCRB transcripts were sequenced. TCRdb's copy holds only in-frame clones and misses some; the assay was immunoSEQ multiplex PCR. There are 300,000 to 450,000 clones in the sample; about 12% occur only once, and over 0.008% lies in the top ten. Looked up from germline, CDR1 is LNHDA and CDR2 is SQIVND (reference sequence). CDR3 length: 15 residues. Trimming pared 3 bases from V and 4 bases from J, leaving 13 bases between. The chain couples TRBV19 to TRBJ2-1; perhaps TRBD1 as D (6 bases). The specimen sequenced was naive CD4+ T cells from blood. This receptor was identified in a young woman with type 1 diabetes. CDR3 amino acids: CASSMLGTLYNEQFF. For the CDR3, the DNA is TGTGCCAGTAGTATGTTAGGGACACTATACAATGAGCAGTTCTTC.